This T cell receptor beta chain was documented in a study of post-analysis software for immune sequencing data. Study-wide results and limits: F measure clustering grouped samples strongly by preparation batch.

Remarks on this clonotype: Its antigen is undetermined. One end of the junction is discordant with germline, which a read error may explain.

Unique molecular identifiers were carried by the TCR beta cDNA libraries. TCRdb reanalysed the PCR reads using MiXCR and keeps one entry per CDR3 protein. This table has under 650,000 distinct CDR3 sequences, around 40% appearing once. The sequence was obtained from a girl aged 10 to 17 with multiple sclerosis. Sequencing used blood.

CDR3: CACRADDITQYF. Here the CDR3 DNA reads TGCGCCTGCAGGGCCGACGATATTACGCAGTATTTT. This chain joins TRBV5-1 and TRBJ2-3, with a tentative D call TRBD1 (5 bases). This CDR3 contains 12 residues. Germline CDR1 is SGHRS and CDR2 is YFSETQ.